The 19 T cell receptor beta chains listed next were all sequenced from one sample in a study of cytomegalovirus exposure and HLA in healthy donors. The PCR used 60 Vbeta and 13 Jbeta primers. Profiled with immunoSEQ multiplex PCR; TCRdb holds only in-frame clones, not every one. Its table lists roughly 200,000 clones. The specimen was PBMCs. Source of these receptors: a man between 25 and 39 years old in good health and CMV-seronegative.

V and J are TRBV7-2 and TRBJ2-7, with TRBD1 as a possible D gene (6 bases). From germline, CDR1 is SGHTA and CDR2 FQGNSA. Trimming removed 5 bases from V and 3 bases from J, with 11 bases in between. The CDR3 extends over 13 amino acids. DNA for the CDR3: TGTGCCAGCAGCCGGGACACCTTCTACGAGCAGTACTTC. Translated: CASSRDTFYEQYF.

This rearrangement joins TRBV7-2 to TRBJ2-1; D possibly corresponds to TRBD1 (6 bases). CDR1 and CDR2 (germline): SGHTA, FQGNSA. The CDR3 extends over 15 amino acids. Between the trimmed V and J ends, which lost 2 bases and 7 bases, there was a span of 15 bases. CDR3 coding DNA: TGTGCCAGCAGCTTAACGGCGGAAGGGGGTAATGAGCAGTTCTTC. As protein: CASSLTAEGGNEQFF.

The CDR3 sequence: CASSRDIDYEQYF. CDR3 nucleotide sequence: TGTGCCAGCAGCCGGGACATTGACTACGAGCAGTACTTC. The V gene is TRBV7-7, the J gene TRBJ2-7; TRBD1 might be the D (6 bases). This CDR3 comprises 13 residues. Trimming removed 5 bases at V and 3 bases at J, with 11 bases between. Germline CDR1 SSHAT, CDR2 FNYEAQ (reference sequence).

V and J are TRBV7-9 and TRBJ1-1, with a possible D match to TRBD1 (6 bases). Trimming stripped 5 bases from V and 4 bases from J, with 17 bases between. Germline CDR1 is SEHNR and CDR2 is FQNEAQ (reference sequence). CDR3 length: 15 amino acids. The chain's CDR3 is CASSPRGGGSTEAFF. DNA of the CDR3: TGTGCCAGCAGCCCAAGGGGGGGAGGGTCCACTGAAGCTTTCTTT.

The genes are TRBV6-1 and TRBJ1-4; D unclear. Trimming removed 6 bases at V and 8 bases at J, with 13 bases between. The CDR3 sequence is 13 residues long. The germline V gene has CDR1 MNHNS and CDR2 SASEGT. Here the CDR3 reads CASRLTAREKLFF. Written as DNA, the CDR3 is TGTGCCAGCAGACTGACGGCCAGGGAAAAACTGTTTTTT.

The chain recombines TRBV30 with TRBJ2-7; D remains unclear. CDR3 size: 11 residues. Germline-derived CDR1 and CDR2 are GTSNPN and SVGIG (reference sequence). Trimming took off 2 bases at V and 2 bases at J, with 4 bases between the two ends. The CDR3 nucleotides are TGTGCCTGGAGTCCCGCCTACGAGCAGTACTTC. It yields the protein CAWSPAYEQYF.

V gene TRBV14 combines with J gene TRBJ2-1, with TRBD2 matching over 8 bases. J was trimmed by 7 bases and V by 4 bases; bases with no gene match: 15. The CDR3 runs to 17 residues. Germline CDR1 SGHDN, CDR2 FVKESK. CDR3 in amino acids: CASSPMNQAGAWNEQFF. The CDR3 nucleotides read TGTGCCAGCAGCCCGATGAATCAAGCGGGGGCTTGGAATGAGCAGTTCTTC.

J is TRBJ1-3 and V is TRBV27; 8 bases fit TRBD1. The junction had 10 bases not matched to a gene; V was cut back by 6 bases and J by 0 bases. The CDR3 loop spans 17 amino acids. Germline CDR1 is MNHEY and CDR2 is SMNVEV (reference sequence). The CDR3 DNA reads as TGTGCCAGCAGCCGGACAGGGCCCCTAAGCTCTGGAAACACCATATATTTT. It specifies CASSRTGPLSSGNTIYF.

The chain carries TRBV28 and TRBJ1-2, with 8 bases identical to TRBD1. The CDR3 is 14 residues long. Trimming took 6 bases from V and 4 from J; bases not matched to a gene: 7. CDR1 and CDR2 from the germline V gene are MDHEN and SYDVKM. CDR3 sequence: CASRPGQAFYGYTF. The DNA for the CDR3 is TGTGCCAGCAGGCCGGGACAGGCCTTCTATGGCTACACCTTC.

With regard to this clone: The sample has other DNA sequences that encode this CDR3 too. V and J are TRBV10-1 and TRBJ2-7, with D possibly being TRBD1 (6 bases). This CDR3 is built from 15 residues. Germline CDR1 WNHNN, CDR2 SYGVQD (reference sequence). Trimming stripped 4 bases from V and 0 bases from J, with 13 bases between. CDR3 sequence: CASSAGQFASYEQYF. The CDR3 coding sequence is TGCGCCAGCAGTGCCGGACAGTTCGCCTCCTACGAGCAGTACTTC.

The V gene is TRBV5-6, the J gene TRBJ2-5; 11 bases agree with TRBD2. The J segment lost 1 base and the V segment lost 0 bases, leaving 2 bases of the junction unmatched. Per the germline V gene, CDR1 is SGHDT and CDR2 is YYEEEE. The CDR3 totals 16 residues. CDR3 DNA sequence: TGTGCCAGCAGCTTGGGACTAGCGGGGAGCCAAGAGACCCAGTACTTC. This encodes CASSLGLAGSQETQYF.

This chain connects TRBV7-9 to TRBJ2-2; D is unresolved. The germline V gene has CDR1 SEHNR and CDR2 FQNEAQ (reference sequence). Trimming cost V 5 bases and J 2 bases, with 12 bases left between them. There are 15 residues in the CDR3. This CDR3 reads CASSTGRFNTGELFF. As DNA, the CDR3 is TGTGCCAGCAGCACTGGCAGGTTTAACACCGGGGAGCTGTTTTTT.

The chain joins TRBV18 to TRBJ1-5; the match to TRBD1 covers 9 bases. V gave up 4 bases and J gave up 3 bases; unmatched junction bases: 10. Germline lookup yields CDR1 KGHSH and CDR2 LQKENI. The CDR3 loop spans 17 amino acids. CDR3: CASSLYSGTGNNQPQHF. The DNA for the CDR3 is TGTGCCAGCTCACTATATTCCGGGACAGGGAACAATCAGCCCCAGCATTTT.

The chain links TRBV7-2 to TRBJ1-2; possibly TRBD1 for D (6 bases). This CDR3 has 15 residues. Germline CDR1 is SGHTA and CDR2 is FQGNSA. V lost 5 bases, J lost 6 bases, and 19 bases lay in between. This CDR3 reads CASSQMWTATDGYTF. For the CDR3, the DNA is TGTGCCAGCAGCCAAATGTGGACAGCTACGGATGGCTACACCTTC.

This chain uses TRBV11-2 with TRBJ2-1; D perhaps matches TRBD2 (5 bases). Looked up from germline, CDR1 is SGHAT and CDR2 is FQNNGV. V was clipped by 0 bases and J by 3 bases, with 12 bases between them. The CDR3 totals 16 residues. Written as DNA, the CDR3 is TGTGCCAGCAGCTTAGATGAAAGAGGGTTCTACAATGAGCAGTTCTTC. It specifies CASSLDERGFYNEQFF.

The chain joins TRBV15 to TRBJ1-4; weak D call: TRBD1 (6 bases). The germline gives CDR1 LNHNV, CDR2 YYDKDF (reference sequence). CDR3 length equals 15 residues. With 0 bases removed from V and 6 bases from J, the gap between germline ends came to 11 bases. CDR3 DNA sequence: TGTGCCACCAGCAGAGATCGGGCAGGGGATGAAAAACTGTTTTTT. It encodes CATSRDRAGDEKLFF.

The chain is built from TRBV11-3 and TRBJ2-5; TRBD1 might be the D (5 bases). Germline V CDR1 and CDR2: SGHNT, YENEEA. The CDR3 is 15 residues long. The germline V and J ends were trimmed by 2 bases and 1 base, with 11 bases remaining between them. The DNA for the CDR3 is TGTGCCAGCAGCTTACCTGGACATCCCCAAGAGACCCAGTACTTC. This gives the protein CASSLPGHPQETQYF.

The J gene is TRBJ2-7, the V gene TRBV7-2, with TRBD2 identical over 7 bases. The CDR3 is 15 residues long. J gave up 0 bases and V 7 bases, and 9 bases lay outside the gene matches. Germline values: CDR1 SGHTA, CDR2 FQGNSA. The CDR3 spells CASTLGRGSSYEQYF. CDR3 DNA: TGTGCCAGCACCCTGGGGCGGGGGAGCTCCTACGAGCAGTACTTC.

The gene calls are TRBV7-2 and TRBJ2-2; tentatively, D is TRBD1 (5 bases). CDR1 and CDR2 from the germline V gene are SGHTA and FQGNSA. The CDR3 is 14 residues long. The germline V and J ends were trimmed by 2 bases and 3 bases, with 7 bases remaining between them. The DNA for the CDR3 is TGTGCCAGCAGCTTACAGGGTTACACCGGGGAGCTGTTTTTT. Translation gives CASSLQGYTGELFF.